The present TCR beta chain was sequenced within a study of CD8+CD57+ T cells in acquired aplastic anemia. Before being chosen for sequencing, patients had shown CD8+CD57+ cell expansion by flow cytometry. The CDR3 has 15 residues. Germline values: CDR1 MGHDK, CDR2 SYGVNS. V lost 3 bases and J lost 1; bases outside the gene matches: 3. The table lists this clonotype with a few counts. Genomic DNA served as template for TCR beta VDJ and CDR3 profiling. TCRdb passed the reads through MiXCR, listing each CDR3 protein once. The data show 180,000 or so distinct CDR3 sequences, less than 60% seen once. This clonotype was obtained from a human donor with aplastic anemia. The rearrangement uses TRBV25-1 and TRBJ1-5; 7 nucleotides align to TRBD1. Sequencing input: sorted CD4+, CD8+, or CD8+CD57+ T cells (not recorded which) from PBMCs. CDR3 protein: CASSDDRVSNQPQHF. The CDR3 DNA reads TGTGCCAGCAGTGATGACAGGGTGAGCAATCAGCCCCAGCATTTT.